The subject of this entry is one TCR beta chain. Antigen: not known. The data derive from a study of graft-versus-host responses after intestinal transplantation. The wider study: Transplants were multivisceral, liver-intestinal, or isolated intestinal.

TCRdb's copy holds only in-frame clones and misses some; the assay was immunoSEQ multiplex PCR. The sample yields roughly 120,000 clones, approximately 92% seen once. Germline assignment: CDR1 LNHNV and CDR2 YYDKDF (reference sequence). The CDR3 is made up of 14 amino acids. V was shortened by 5 bases and J by 3 bases, with 13 bases between the two germline ends. The V call is TRBV15, the J call TRBJ1-1; D is ambiguous. This clonotype was sampled from a human donor who was the organ donor for an intestinal transplant. The sequences come from unstimulated CD4+ T cells sorted from spleen or lymph node cells, collected before transplant. The CDR3, as DNA: TGTGCCACCAGCCGTTCCGGGGTACACACTGAAGCTTTCTTT. As protein: CATSRSGVHTEAFF.